This TCR beta chain was recovered during a study of blood T cell repertoires in COVID-19. Study details: Both acute and convalescent COVID-19 samples were obtained from the United States, Italy and Spain.

As processed by the authors: Estimation of nucleated cell counts relied on the amplification of reference gene primers. This table comes from immunoSEQ multiplex PCR, and its TCRdb copy is limited to in-frame clones, with some not included. The V and J calls and clone size were taken over from that table, and D and trimming were inferred from the DNA. The table includes fewer than 200,000 clones, around four fifths detected once. All enrollees were about 18 to 89 years old and from approximately 25 US areas. CDR1 SEHNR and CDR2 FQNEAQ come from the germline V gene (reference sequence). Deletions cut 0 bases from V and 2 bases from J, with 10 bases between. The CDR3 has 15 residues.

The chain links TRBV7-9 to TRBJ1-1; D possibly corresponds to TRBD1 (5 bases). The origin of this receptor is a woman in her 50s who had recovered from COVID-19. Sequences were obtained from PBMCs or T cells enriched from blood (not recorded which). The CDR3, as DNA: TGTGCCAGCAGCTTAGCGATACAGGTTAACACTGAAGCTTTCTTT. Translating gives CASSLAIQVNTEAFF.